The count of the clone carrying this T cell receptor (beta chain) is one. Its antigen is unidentified. The identical CDR3 is also encoded by other nucleotide sequences in the sample. CD45RA+ naive and CD45RA-negative memory subsets were separated from CD4+ cells. The record originates from a study of shared clonotypes between healthy human individuals. Broader study findings: Naive subsets generally exceeded memory subsets in estimated richness. Tissues were not sampled, only blood, and their repertoires likely differ.

Assay used: immunoSEQ multiplex PCR; TCRdb lists only in-frame clones, some missing. The table lists about 2 million clones, roughly 95% of them singletons. The source of this sequence is a man aged 18 to 29 in good health. The sample comprised naive CD4+ T cells sorted from blood. Subset meaning: CD45RA+ positively selected.

The chain's CDR3 is CASSSTGREQYF. CDR3 nucleotides: TGTGCCAGCAGCTCCACAGGGCGGGAGCAGTACTTC. The J gene is TRBJ2-7, the V gene TRBV7-9, with a tentative D call TRBD1 (6 bases). Germline V gene lookup returns CDR1 SEHNR and CDR2 FQNEAQ (reference sequence). V lost 4 bases to trimming and J lost 7 bases, with 11 bases between them. The CDR3 has 12 amino acids.